What follows describes a single T cell receptor beta chain. Antigen specificity is unknown. Germline trimming cut 3 bases from V and 6 bases from J; bases unmatched to any gene: 13. Germline V gene sequence: CDR1 LNHDA, CDR2 SQIVND (reference sequence). This CDR3 comprises 16 residues. The assay was immunoSEQ multiplex PCR, and TCRdb's table has in-frame clones only and misses some. The sample has over 100,000 clones; roughly nine tenths are singletons. This sample is part of a study of graft-versus-host responses after intestinal transplantation. Study as a whole: The transplants performed in recipients were multivisceral, liver-intestinal, or isolated intestinal. Following induction with anti-thymocyte globulin, all recipients were given tacrolimus and steroids for three to four years. Study-wide points: Early after transplant, HvG clones declined as circulating GvH clones peaked. Ileal or blood samples showed some GvH clones first, and such clones were also found in recipient marrow.

This clonotype originated in a human donor who was the organ donor for an intestinal transplant. The material sequenced was unstimulated CD4+ T cells sorted from spleen or lymph node cells, taken before transplant. The rearrangement joins TRBV19 to TRBJ1-2; TRBD1 matches 7 bases. CDR3 nucleotide sequence: TGTGCCAGTAGTATCAGTATACAGGGGAATATTAATGGCTACACCTTC. Its translation is CASSISIQGNINGYTF.